One and the same sample provided the 22 T cell receptor beta chains below, sequenced in a study of CD8 T cells in ankylosing spondylitis. TCRdb called the 5' RACE reads again in MiXCR, with one record for every CDR3 protein. The sample holds 35,000 to 45,000 distinct CDR3 sequences; approximately 11% are singletons and the top ten take 1.1% to 1.5%. The sequencing input was blood, either unsorted or a sorted T cell fraction (not recorded which). The source of these receptors is a male donor with ankylosing spondylitis or in good health (not recorded which).

This clonotype was picked up many times. The chain uses TRBV25-1 and TRBJ2-4, with a tentative D call TRBD2 (5 bases). V dropped 7 bases and J dropped 6 bases, with 7 bases sitting between them. The CDR3 extends over 11 amino acids. Germline V gene lookup returns CDR1 MGHDK and CDR2 SYGVNS. CDR3 DNA: TGTGCCAGCACCGGAGGAAACATTCAGTACTTC. Protein product: CASTGGNIQYF.

This clonotype appeared many times. The chain carries TRBV2 and TRBJ2-2; the D gene is possibly TRBD1 (5 bases). In germline, CDR1 is SNHLY, CDR2 FYNNEI. The V and J ends lost 5 bases and 4 bases respectively, with 8 bases between them. The CDR3 has 13 residues. CDR3 DNA: TGTGCCAGCAGTCAGACAGTCACCGGGGAGCTGTTTTTT. Residues: CASSQTVTGELFF.

This clonotype was seen ten or more times. The chain is built from TRBV10-3 and TRBJ2-1; D is undetermined. The CDR3 spans 13 residues. V was trimmed by 5 bases and J by 9 bases, leaving 14 bases between them. Germline loops: CDR1 ENHRY, CDR2 SYGVKD. The CDR3 region is CAISLPRKGEQFF. In nucleotides, the CDR3 is TGTGCCATCAGTTTGCCTAGGAAGGGTGAGCAGTTCTTC.

This clonotype was counted between two and nine times. This chain connects TRBV29-1 to TRBJ2-5; 7 bases are shared with TRBD1. Germline-derived CDR1 and CDR2 are SQVTM and ANQGSEA. The CDR3 sequence is 13 residues long. J was trimmed by 4 bases and V by 3 bases; bases with no gene match: 5. The CDR3 DNA follows: TGCAGCGTTGAGGTGACAGGGCGAGAGACCCAGTACTTC. It yields the protein CSVEVTGRETQYF. The whole variable domain, remainder taken from reference TRBV29-1 and TRBJ2-5, is SAVISQKPSRDICQRGTSLTIQCQVDSQVTMMFWYRQQPGQSLTLIATANQGSEATYESGFVIDKFPISRPNLTFSTLTVSNMSPEDSSIYLCSVEVTGRETQYFGPGTRLLVL.

This clonotype was detected ten times or more. The DNA of the CDR3 is TGTGCCAGCAGTGCTTCTACCGGGACAGGTCACGGTCAGCCCCAGCATTTT. It codes for CASSASTGTGHGQPQHF. V is TRBV25-1 and J is TRBJ1-5; 8 nucleotides match TRBD1. The J segment lost 6 bases and the V segment lost 4 bases, leaving 14 bases of the junction unmatched. This CDR3 contains 17 residues. Germline-derived CDR1 and CDR2 are MGHDK and SYGVNS.

This clonotype was seen at least ten times. The V gene is TRBV9, the J gene TRBJ2-2; 13 bases are shared with TRBD2. Germline CDR1 SGDLS, CDR2 YYNGEE. J gave up 7 bases and V 0 bases, and 9 bases lay outside the gene matches. The length of the CDR3 is 18 residues. The DNA of the CDR3 is TGTGCCAGCAGCGTAGAGTCACTAGCGGGGGGGCGTATCGGGGAGCTGTTTTTT. It is translated as CASSVESLAGGRIGELFF.

Many counts were recorded for this clonotype. This rearrangement joins TRBV20-1 to TRBJ2-5; TRBD2 matches at 15 bases. V lost 3 bases, J lost 2 bases, and 1 base stayed unmatched. The germline V gene encodes CDR1 DFQATT and CDR2 SNEGSKA (reference sequence). CDR3 size: 15 residues. CDR3 coding DNA: TGCAGTGCTAGGGGACTAGCGGGGGGACAAGAGACCCAGTACTTC. Translating gives CSARGLAGGQETQYF.

CDR3 nucleotide sequence: TGTGCCAGCACCAAAAGCCCCGGGGTACGAGTCGAGCAGTACTTC. Translated: CASTKSPGVRVEQYF. The V gene is TRBV12-3 or TRBV12-4, the J gene TRBJ2-7; D is perhaps TRBD2 (5 bases). V was cut by 7 bases and J by 6 bases, with 22 bases left in between. The CDR3 spans 15 residues.

This clonotype was seen ten or more times. The chain uses TRBV5-1 and TRBJ1-6, with 7 bases that match TRBD1. J gave up 5 bases and V 4 bases, and 3 bases lay outside the gene matches. The CDR3 length is 14 residues. Germline CDR1 and CDR2: SGHRS and YFSETQ. The CDR3 sequence is CASSPGQHNSPLHF. In nucleotides, the CDR3 is TGCGCCAGCAGCCCGGGACAGCATAATTCACCCCTCCACTTT. The full variable domain, its missing parts supplied by reference TRBV5-1 and TRBJ1-6, is KAGVTQTPRYLIKTRGQQVTLSCSPISGHRSVSWYQQTPGQGLQFLFEYFSETQRNKGNFPGRFSGRQFSNSRSEMNVSTLELGDSALYLCASSPGQHNSPLHFGNGTRLTVT.

This clonotype came up many times. The rearrangement joins TRBV2 to TRBJ1-5; 8 nucleotides match TRBD1. Per germline, CDR1 SNHLY and CDR2 FYNNEI. Trimming took 5 bases from V and 6 from J; bases not matched to a gene: 3. The CDR3 spans 13 residues. The CDR3 DNA reads TGTGCCAGCAGTCCAGGGGGCTCTCAGCCCCAGCATTTT. As protein: CASSPGGSQPQHF.

This clonotype came up many times. The J gene is TRBJ2-4, the V gene TRBV23-1; no definite D call. TRBV23-1 is labeled an ORF, and its function is uncertain. The CDR3 loop spans 13 amino acids. V was shortened by 10 bases and J by 0 bases, with 10 bases between the two germline ends. The CDR3 loop reads CAIPGRAKNIQYF. The CDR3 DNA reads as TGCGCCATCCCAGGTCGAGCCAAAAACATTCAGTACTTC.

At least ten counts were recorded for this clonotype. This chain connects TRBV2 to TRBJ2-3, with TRBD2 as a possible D gene (6 bases). V lost 8 bases and J 4 bases, leaving 13 bases between the germline ends. This CDR3 region has 13 residues. Per germline, CDR1 SNHLY and CDR2 FYNNEI. CDR3 region: CASVGLLPDTQYF. CDR3 DNA sequence: TGTGCCAGCGTGGGACTTCTCCCAGATACGCAGTATTTT.

This clonotype was observed at least ten times. The V and J genes are TRBV29-1 and TRBJ2-3; D is perhaps TRBD2 (7 bases). Trimming removed 7 bases from V and 4 bases from J, with 15 bases in between. The CDR3 length is 13 residues. The germline V gene encodes CDR1 SQVTM and CDR2 ANQGSEA. CDR3 sequence reads: CSAERRGPDTQYF. The CDR3 DNA reads TGCAGCGCAGAACGGCGGGGGCCAGATACGCAGTATTTT.

This clonotype was recorded at least ten times. This chain connects TRBV9 to TRBJ2-1, with 8 bases lining up with TRBD2. With V trimmed by 0 bases and J by 5 bases, 1 base remained unmatched. The length of the CDR3 is 14 residues. CDR1 and CDR2 (germline): SGDLS, YYNGEE. The CDR3 coding sequence is TGTGCCAGCAGCGTAGCGGGGGGGGACAATGAGCAGTTCTTC. Protein: CASSVAGGDNEQFF.

This clonotype has ten or more counts. This chain connects TRBV28 to TRBJ2-3, with 13 bases identical to TRBD2. This CDR3 spans 16 amino acids. Germline V gene data show CDR1 as MDHEN and CDR2 as SYDVKM. Trimming took 5 bases from V and 1 from J; bases not matched to a gene: 3. CDR3 DNA sequence: TGTGCCAGCAGTGTGACTAGCGGGGGGCGCACAGATACGCAGTATTTT. This sequence encodes CASSVTSGGRTDTQYF.

The chain recombines TRBV7-2 with TRBJ2-5, with 8 bases identical to TRBD2. Germline loops: CDR1 SGHTA, CDR2 FQGNSA. The CDR3 is 14 amino acids. After removal of 9 bases from V and 1 base from J, the junction contained 7 bases not matched to a gene. CDR3 residues: CASSRGGPQETQYF. Here the CDR3 DNA reads TGTGCCAGTTCTCGGGGGGGCCCCCAAGAGACCCAGTACTTC. Using reference TRBV7-2 and TRBJ2-5 for the parts outside the CDR3, the full variable domain is GAGVSQSPSNKVTEKGKDVELRCDPISGHTALYWYRQSLGQGLEFLIYFQGNSAPDKSGLPSDRFSAERTGGSVSTLTIQRTQQEDSAVYLCASSRGGPQETQYFGPGTRLLVL.

The rearrangement links TRBV29-1 to TRBJ2-7; D is ambiguous. Germline V lookup: CDR1 SQVTM, CDR2 ANQGSEA. This CDR3 contains 12 residues. V was clipped by 5 bases and J by 7 bases, with 15 bases between them. The CDR3 DNA sequence: TGCAGCGTTCGGTCTCCTAACGTTGAGCAGTACTTC. It specifies CSVRSPNVEQYF.

This chain uses TRBV2 with TRBJ2-2; D gene uncertain. Trimming took 4 bases from V and 0 from J, leaving 9 bases between them. The CDR3 sequence is 15 residues long. CDR1 is SNHLY and CDR2 is FYNNEI in the germline V gene. The DNA of the CDR3 is TGTGCCAGCAGTGTTGTCAGGCCGAACACCGGGGAGCTGTTTTTT. Translated, it gives CASSVVRPNTGELFF. The full variable domain, in which reference TRBV2 and TRBJ2-2 provide the parts outside the CDR3, is EPEVTQTPSHQVTQMGQEVILRCVPISNHLYFYWYRQILGQKVEFLVSFYNNEISEKSEIFDDQFSVERPDGSNFTLKIRSTKLEDSAMYFCASSVVRPNTGELFFGEGSRLTVL.

The chain carries TRBV7-9 and TRBJ2-7; 7 nucleotides agree with TRBD1. The CDR3 has 15 residues. V shed 5 bases, J shed 3 bases, and the junction held 10 bases outside the gene matches. Germline V gene lookup returns CDR1 SEHNR and CDR2 FQNEAQ (reference sequence). The CDR3 region has the DNA TGTGCCAGCAGCCCTATTAAGGGGGCAGGCTACGAGCAGTACTTC. The encoded protein is CASSPIKGAGYEQYF.

This clonotype appeared many times. The V gene is TRBV24-1, the J gene TRBJ2-1, with a tentative D call TRBD2 (5 bases). The length of the CDR3 is 14 residues. Trimming removed 7 bases at V and 3 bases at J, with 12 bases between. Germline V lookup: CDR1 KGHDR, CDR2 SFDVKD. The CDR3 region is CATSPDGNYNEQFF. DNA for the CDR3: TGTGCCACCAGCCCGGACGGGAACTACAATGAGCAGTTCTTC.

This clonotype showed up many times. J is TRBJ1-1 and V is TRBV5-1, with no clear D. The V gene's germline CDR1 is SGHRS and CDR2 YFSETQ. Trimming removed 5 bases at V and 1 base at J, with 9 bases between. The CDR3 extends over 13 amino acids. This CDR3 is CASRREWNTEAFF. The CDR3, as DNA: TGCGCCAGCAGACGGGAGTGGAACACTGAAGCTTTCTTT.

This clonotype was picked up many times. The chain links TRBV5-1 to TRBJ2-3, with D tentatively TRBD1 or TRBD2 (5 bases each). The V and J ends lost 4 bases and 2 bases respectively, with 20 bases between them. The CDR3 totals 17 residues. Germline V gene data show CDR1 as SGHRS and CDR2 as YFSETQ. The CDR3 DNA is TGCGCCAGCAGCCTATCGGGACCTCAAGACTTCACAGATACGCAGTATTTT. Translating gives CASSLSGPQDFTDTQYF. The full variable domain, in which reference TRBV5-1 and TRBJ2-3 provide the parts outside the CDR3, is KAGVTQTPRYLIKTRGQQVTLSCSPISGHRSVSWYQQTPGQGLQFLFEYFSETQRNKGNFPGRFSGRQFSNSRSEMNVSTLELGDSALYLCASSLSGPQDFTDTQYFGPGTRLTVL.